These 28 T cell receptor beta chains were sequenced from one sample in a study of blood T cell repertoires in COVID-19 (dated by TCRdb to about 2020). Library preparation was by the immunoSEQ multiplex PCR assay. TCRdb stores this immuneACCESS table with in-frame sequences only. Part of the clones is absent; in the studies checked, under half of the shortfall reflects unresolved V genes, and no reason is known for the rest. Present in this sample are tens of thousands of clones, 88% of which were seen just once. Around 6.1% of the sample is taken by the ten largest. The specimen was peripheral blood. These receptors were collected from a man in his fifties with active COVID-19.

The V and J genes are TRBV5-6 and TRBJ1-4, with 8 bases identical to TRBD1. Per germline, CDR1 SGHDT and CDR2 YYEEEE. J was trimmed by 12 bases and V by 1 base; bases with no gene match: 2. This CDR3 region has 12 residues. The CDR3 coding sequence is TGTGCCAGCAGCTTGCTGACAGGGGAACTGTTTTTT. The encoded protein is CASSLLTGELFF.

Only one count was recorded for this clone. The rearrangement joins TRBV5-1 to TRBJ1-1; D unresolved. CDR1 is SGHRS, CDR2 YFSETQ, per germline. V dropped 3 bases and J dropped 6 bases, with 12 bases sitting between them. The CDR3 spans 13 residues. CDR3 bases: TGCGCCAGCAGCTCCCAACCTTCGGCTGAAGCTTTCTTT. Its protein is CASSSQPSAEAFF. The variable domain in full, completed from reference TRBV5-1 and TRBJ1-1, reads KAGVTQTPRYLIKTRGQQVTLSCSPISGHRSVSWYQQTPGQGLQFLFEYFSETQRNKGNFPGRFSGRQFSNSRSEMNVSTLELGDSALYLCASSSQPSAEAFFGQGTRLTVV.

The CDR3 spells CASSAGVVRSSYEQYF. The CDR3 bases are TGTGCCAGCAGCGCGGGGGTGGTCCGAAGCTCCTACGAGCAGTACTTC. V and J are TRBV5-4 and TRBJ2-7, with 7 bases identical to TRBD2. V dropped 4 bases and J dropped 0; count of bases not matched to a gene: 10. This CDR3 has 16 amino acids. CDR1 is SGHNT, CDR2 YYREEE, per germline (reference sequence).

The CDR3 sequence is CAAKGDNEQFF. As DNA, the CDR3 is TGTGCCGCCAAGGGAGACAATGAGCAGTTCTTC. The chain recombines TRBV27 with TRBJ2-1; tentatively, D is TRBD2 (5 bases). Deletions cut 11 bases from V and 5 bases from J, with 10 bases between. The germline V gene has CDR1 MNHEY and CDR2 SMNVEV (reference sequence). The CDR3 has 11 amino acids.

The chain links TRBV19 to TRBJ2-7; the match to TRBD1 covers 7 bases. This CDR3 is built from 15 residues. The trim removed 3 bases at V and 0 bases at J, leaving 5 bases unmatched. Germline V gene sequence: CDR1 LNHDA, CDR2 SQIVND (reference sequence). The CDR3 coding sequence is TGTGCCAGTAGTATTGACAGGGATAGCTCCTACGAGCAGTACTTC. As protein: CASSIDRDSSYEQYF. The whole variable domain, filled in from reference TRBV19 and TRBJ2-7, reads DGGITQSPKYLFRKEGQNVTLSCEQNLNHDAMYWYRQDPGQGLRLIYYSQIVNDFQKGDIAEGYSVSREKKESFPLTVTSAQKNPTAFYLCASSIDRDSSYEQYFGPGTRLTVT.

The chain carries TRBV7-3 and TRBJ2-1, with TRBD2 matching 8 bases. J gave up 9 bases and V 3 bases, and 7 bases lay outside the gene matches. The CDR3 consists of 14 residues. Germline V CDR1 and CDR2: SGHTA, FQGTGA. Here the CDR3 reads CASSFAVSGGEQFF. The DNA of the CDR3 is TGTGCCAGCAGCTTCGCGGTCAGCGGGGGTGAGCAGTTCTTC.

This clone was picked up a small number of times. The chain has TRBV6-1 and TRBJ1-5, with 11 nucleotides matching TRBD1. The CDR3 runs to 17 residues. The germline V gene encodes CDR1 MNHNS and CDR2 SASEGT. V trimming: 4 bases; J trimming: 1 base; junction bases outside the gene matches: 6. The DNA of the CDR3 is TGTGCCAGCAGTGGGACAGGGGGCATTGGAAGCAATCAGCCCCAGCATTTT. It translates to CASSGTGGIGSNQPQHF.

This sequence joins TRBV7-2 and TRBJ2-5, with 9 bases fitting TRBD2. Germline trimming cut 6 bases from V and 5 bases from J; bases unmatched to any gene: 7. Looked up from germline, CDR1 is SGHTA and CDR2 is FQGNSA. This CDR3 has 14 residues. The CDR3 here is CASRPGLARETQYF. The CDR3 nucleotides read TGTGCCAGCAGGCCAGGACTAGCGAGGGAGACCCAGTACTTC.

The CDR3 spells CASSPYVDEQFF. The CDR3 bases are TGTGCCAGCAGCCCATATGTAGATGAGCAGTTCTTC. The chain uses TRBV5-4 and TRBJ2-1; no reliable D call. CDR1 is SGHNT and CDR2 is YYREEE in the germline V gene (reference sequence). Trimming stripped 4 bases from V and 8 bases from J, with 10 bases between. The CDR3 runs to 12 residues.

The chain joins TRBV18 to TRBJ2-5, with D possibly matching TRBD2 (6 bases). This CDR3 region has 15 residues. Trimming pared 0 bases from V and 5 bases from J, leaving 13 bases between. Germline loops: CDR1 KGHSH, CDR2 LQKENI. This CDR3 is CASSPPKTAGETQYF. In DNA form, the CDR3 reads TGTGCCAGCTCACCACCCAAGACGGCGGGGGAGACCCAGTACTTC.

V is TRBV4-3 and J is TRBJ2-3; D is perhaps TRBD2 (7 bases). The CDR3 runs to 16 residues. V was cut by 0 bases and J by 0 bases, with 10 bases left in between. Germline V gives CDR1 LGHNA, CDR2 YSLEER. The CDR3 here is CASSQDGGASTDTQYF. The CDR3 nucleotides read TGCGCCAGCAGCCAAGATGGGGGGGCGAGCACAGATACGCAGTATTTT.

This sequence joins TRBV7-2 and TRBJ2-7; maybe TRBD2 (5 bases). V was shortened by 6 bases and J by 12 bases, with 18 bases between the two germline ends. The CDR3 contains 12 residues. Per germline, CDR1 SGHTA and CDR2 FQGNSA. The CDR3 DNA follows: TGTGCCAGCAGTGACGACTGGAGGAGGCGGTACTTC. Translated: CASSDDWRRRYF.

CDR3 region: CASSQQGANYGYTF. As DNA, the CDR3 is TGCGCCAGCAGCCAGCAGGGGGCAAACTATGGCTACACCTTC. The chain is built from TRBV4-1 and TRBJ1-2, with TRBD1 matching 8 bases. Looked up from germline, CDR1 is MGHRA and CDR2 is YSYEKL. V dropped 3 bases and J dropped 2; count of bases not matched to a gene: 2. This CDR3 spans 14 amino acids.

V gene TRBV19 combines with J gene TRBJ2-3, with 14 bases fitting TRBD2. Germline CDR1 is LNHDA and CDR2 is SQIVND (reference sequence). V lost 4 bases, J lost 3 bases, and 6 bases stayed unmatched. The length of the CDR3 is 17 residues. CDR3 sequence (DNA): TGTGCCAGTAGTACCCGACTAGCGGGAGGGCGGACAGATACGCAGTATTTT. It encodes CASSTRLAGGRTDTQYF. Together with reference TRBV19 and TRBJ2-3, the CDR3 gives the full variable domain: DGGITQSPKYLFRKEGQNVTLSCEQNLNHDAMYWYRQDPGQGLRLIYYSQIVNDFQKGDIAEGYSVSREKKESFPLTVTSAQKNPTAFYLCASSTRLAGGRTDTQYFGPGTRLTVL.

The CDR3 coding sequence is TGTGCCACCAGCAGGGGGACAGGGTCCTACAATGAGCAGTTCTTC. This codes for CATSRGTGSYNEQFF. V usage is TRBV15 and J usage is TRBJ2-1, with TRBD1 matching over 9 bases. The CDR3 consists of 15 residues. With 3 bases clipped from V and 1 base from J, the junction kept 1 base outside the gene matches. Germline V gene data show CDR1 as LNHNV and CDR2 as YYDKDF (reference sequence).

This clone was seen a few times. This sequence joins TRBV7-2 and TRBJ1-5, with D perhaps TRBD1 (5 bases). CDR3 size: 13 residues. Germline V gene sequence: CDR1 SGHTA, CDR2 FQGNSA. Trimming removed 5 bases at V and 0 bases at J, with 5 bases between. The DNA of the CDR3 is TGTGCCAGCAGCGACAGTAGCAATCAGCCCCAGCATTTT. Amino acid sequence: CASSDSSNQPQHF.

V and J are TRBV5-1 and TRBJ1-1; 7 bases are shared with TRBD1. With V trimmed by 2 bases and J by 4 bases, 8 bases remained unmatched. The CDR3 totals 15 residues. Germline CDR1 and CDR2: SGHRS and YFSETQ. CDR3 protein: CASSFTGQSSTEAFF. In DNA form, the CDR3 reads TGCGCCAGCAGCTTCACGGGACAGTCGAGCACTGAAGCTTTCTTT. The entire variable domain, with the rest obtained from reference TRBV5-1 and TRBJ1-1, is as follows: KAGVTQTPRYLIKTRGQQVTLSCSPISGHRSVSWYQQTPGQGLQFLFEYFSETQRNKGNFPGRFSGRQFSNSRSEMNVSTLELGDSALYLCASSFTGQSSTEAFFGQGTRLTVV.

The J gene is TRBJ1-4, the V gene TRBV28, with D possibly being TRBD1 (5 bases). CDR1 is MDHEN and CDR2 is SYDVKM in the germline V gene. The CDR3 runs 14 residues. V was pared by 5 bases and J by 8 bases, with 15 bases between. CDR3 bases: TGTGCCAGCAGTGGGGCTTACCTGATCGAAAAACTGTTTTTT. It translates to CASSGAYLIEKLFF.

V is TRBV4-1 and J is TRBJ2-2, with D possibly matching TRBD1 (5 bases). Germline V gene lookup returns CDR1 MGHRA and CDR2 YSYEKL. V lost 3 bases and J lost 3, with 11 bases in between. The CDR3 spans 15 residues. For the CDR3, the DNA is TGCGCCAGCAGCCAGGGGCGTGTTTACACCGGGGAGCTGTTTTTT. Its protein product is CASSQGRVYTGELFF.

The V gene is TRBV13, the J gene TRBJ2-7; 11 bases align to TRBD1. V lost 5 bases, J lost 4 bases, and 1 base stayed unmatched. This CDR3 spans 13 amino acids. Germline-derived CDR1 and CDR2 are PRHDT and FYEKMQ (reference sequence). This chain's CDR3 is CASSRDRGYEQYF. The CDR3 DNA reads as TGTGCCAGCAGCAGGGACAGGGGGTACGAGCAGTACTTC.

The V gene is TRBV28, the J gene TRBJ2-7; TRBD1 matches 8 bases. Germline-derived CDR1 and CDR2 are MDHEN and SYDVKM. The CDR3 extends over 16 amino acids. The trim removed 4 bases at V and 4 bases at J, leaving 12 bases unmatched. CDR3 amino acids: CASSSPQDRARYEQYF. CDR3 coding DNA: TGTGCCAGCAGTTCACCCCAGGACAGGGCCAGGTACGAGCAGTACTTC.

The chain links TRBV5-1 to TRBJ1-2, with D unclear. The V and J ends lost 0 bases and 3 bases respectively, with 6 bases between them. Per the germline V gene, CDR1 is SGHRS and CDR2 is YFSETQ. The CDR3 runs to 13 residues. CDR3 nucleotide sequence: TGCGCCAGCAGCTTGGGCAGCGACTATGGCTACACCTTC. This codes for CASSLGSDYGYTF.

The chain links TRBV11-2 to TRBJ2-6, with D possibly matching TRBD2 (5 bases). The germline CDR1 and CDR2 sequences are SGHAT and FQNNGV. With 5 bases removed from V and 1 base from J, the gap between germline ends came to 9 bases. The CDR3 has 15 residues. As DNA, the CDR3 is TGTGCCAGCAGCCCCGGGAATTCTGGGGCCAACGTCCTGACTTTC. It translates to CASSPGNSGANVLTF.

The table lists this clone with a few counts. V and J are TRBV19 and TRBJ2-6; D perhaps matches TRBD2 (6 bases). CDR1 LNHDA and CDR2 SQIVND come from the germline V gene (reference sequence). Trimming stripped 7 bases from V and 0 bases from J, with 22 bases between. The CDR3 runs to 19 residues. This CDR3 is CASTGVGDSDYSGANVLTF. The CDR3 coding sequence is TGTGCCAGTACGGGGGTGGGAGATTCCGACTACTCTGGGGCCAACGTCCTGACTTTC.

The chain recombines TRBV28 with TRBJ1-5, with TRBD1 as a possible D gene (6 bases). This CDR3 region has 17 residues. Germline V lookup: CDR1 MDHEN, CDR2 SYDVKM. With 5 bases removed from V and 4 bases from J, the gap between germline ends came to 21 bases. The CDR3 nucleotides are TGTGCCAGCAGTCTAGAAAGGACAGCGGCCTGGAATCAGCCCCAGCATTTT. Residues: CASSLERTAAWNQPQHF.

V usage is TRBV24-1 and J usage is TRBJ1-2; possibly TRBD1 for D (6 bases). The CDR3 is 12 residues long. V was clipped by 3 bases and J by 8 bases, with 9 bases between them. Per germline, CDR1 KGHDR and CDR2 SFDVKD. Here the CDR3 DNA reads TGTGCCACCAGTGATCGGCAGGGGGGCTACACCTTC. Protein sequence: CATSDRQGGYTF.

The V gene is TRBV6-6, the J gene TRBJ2-2; TRBD2 aligns across 11 bases. The V and J ends lost 7 bases and 7 bases, in that order; junction bases with no gene match: 8. CDR3 length: 15 amino acids. The germline gives CDR1 MNHNY, CDR2 SVGAGI (reference sequence). The CDR3, as DNA: TGTGCCAGCACCTCCGTAGCGGGAGGGGGCGGGGAGCTGTTTTTT. It is translated as CASTSVAGGGGELFF.

Judged by abundance, this clone is medium-sized. The rearrangement joins TRBV6-6 to TRBJ1-5, with 9 positions matching TRBD1. Germline assignment: CDR1 MNHNY and CDR2 SVGAGI (reference sequence). CDR3 length: 14 amino acids. V lost 6 bases and J lost 3; bases outside the gene matches: 3. CDR3 sequence (DNA): TGTGCCAGCAGAGGGACAGGGTTCAATCAGCCCCAGCATTTT. This gives the protein CASRGTGFNQPQHF.